The TCR beta chain described here comes from a study of blood T cell repertoires in COVID-19. CDR3 length equals 15 residues. Trimming took off 2 bases at V and 2 bases at J, with 12 bases between the two ends. In germline, CDR1 is SGHKS, CDR2 YYEKEE (reference sequence). Original data processing: For nucleated cells, counts were estimated from reference gene primer amplification. Assay used: immunoSEQ multiplex PCR; TCRdb lists only in-frame clones, some missing. Clone size and V and J calls were adopted from that table, with D and trimming inferred from the DNA. Here the sample spans over 350,000 clones, more than 70% being singletons.

This chain uses TRBV5-5 with TRBJ2-3, with D perhaps matching TRBD1 (5 bases). Input material: PBMCs or T cells enriched from blood (not recorded which). The TCR originated in a woman younger than 35 who had recovered from COVID-19. This CDR3 reads CASSLSTGPTDTQYF. CDR3 nucleotide sequence: TGTGCCAGCAGCTTAAGTACAGGACCCACAGATACGCAGTATTTT.